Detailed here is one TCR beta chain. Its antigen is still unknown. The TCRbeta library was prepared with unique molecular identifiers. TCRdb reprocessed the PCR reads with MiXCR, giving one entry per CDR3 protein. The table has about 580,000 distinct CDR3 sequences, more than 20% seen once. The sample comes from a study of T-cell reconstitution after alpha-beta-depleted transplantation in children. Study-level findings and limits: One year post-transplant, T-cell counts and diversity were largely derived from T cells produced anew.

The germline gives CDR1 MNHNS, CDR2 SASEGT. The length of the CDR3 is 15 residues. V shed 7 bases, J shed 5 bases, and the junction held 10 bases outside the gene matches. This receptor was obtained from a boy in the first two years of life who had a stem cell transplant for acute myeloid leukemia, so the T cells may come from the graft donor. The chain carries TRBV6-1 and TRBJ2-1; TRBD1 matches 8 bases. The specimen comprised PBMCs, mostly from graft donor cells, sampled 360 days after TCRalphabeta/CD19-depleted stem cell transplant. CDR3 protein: CASNNRDRPNNEQFF. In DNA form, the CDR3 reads TGTGCCAGCAATAACCGGGACAGGCCGAACAATGAGCAGTTCTTC.